This T cell receptor beta chain comes out of a study of metastatic and nonmetastatic thyroid tumors. TCRdb re-processed the PCR reads through MiXCR. Of about 18,000 clones listed, approximately 29% are singletons. This clone was detected only a few times. Germline trimming cut 3 bases from V and 6 bases from J; bases unmatched to any gene: 2. This CDR3 has 14 amino acids. The V gene's germline CDR1 is MNHEY and CDR2 SMNVEV (reference sequence). No treatment had been given to any patient before thyroid surgery. This receptor was taken from a male donor with papillary thyroid cancer or a benign thyroid nodule (not recorded which). Some clones in this sample may be carry-over from other donors' samples. Sequenced: tumor tissue. V usage is TRBV27 and J usage is TRBJ2-7; TRBD2 matches at 13 bases. CDR3 loop: CASSFRLAGGEQYF. DNA for the CDR3: TGTGCCAGCAGTTTCAGACTAGCGGGAGGCGAGCAGTACTTC.